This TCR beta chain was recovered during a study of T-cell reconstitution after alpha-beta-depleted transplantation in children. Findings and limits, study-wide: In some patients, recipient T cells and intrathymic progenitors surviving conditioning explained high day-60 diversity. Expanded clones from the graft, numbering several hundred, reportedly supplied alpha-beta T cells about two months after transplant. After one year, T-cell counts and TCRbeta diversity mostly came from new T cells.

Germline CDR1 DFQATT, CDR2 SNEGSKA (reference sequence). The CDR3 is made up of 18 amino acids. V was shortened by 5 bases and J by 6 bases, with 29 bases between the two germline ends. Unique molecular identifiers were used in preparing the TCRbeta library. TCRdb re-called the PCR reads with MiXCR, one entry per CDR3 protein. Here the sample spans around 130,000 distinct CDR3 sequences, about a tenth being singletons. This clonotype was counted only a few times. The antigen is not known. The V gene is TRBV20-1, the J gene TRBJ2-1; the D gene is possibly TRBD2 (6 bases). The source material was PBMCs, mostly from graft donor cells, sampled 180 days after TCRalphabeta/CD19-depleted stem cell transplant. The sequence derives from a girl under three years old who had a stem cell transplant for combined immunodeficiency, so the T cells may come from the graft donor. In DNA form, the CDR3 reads TGCAGTGCTCCAACGGAGGACTGGCGGGATCTCCCCGGCAATGAGCAGTTCTTC. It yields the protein CSAPTEDWRDLPGNEQFF.